Sequencing of this TCR beta chain was carried out in a study of blood T cell repertoires in COVID-19. For the study at large: Sites across the United States, Italy and Spain contributed samples from acute and convalescent COVID-19. From T cells, B-cell-depleted T cells, or PBMCs came the material, which was cDNA or gDNA.

The authors' processing: Using reference gene primer amplification, nucleated cell counts were estimated. Sequencing used immunoSEQ multiplex PCR; TCRdb keeps in-frame clones, though not all of them. V and J calls and clone size come straight from that table; D and trimming were deduced from the DNA. The profile shows 130,000 to 150,000 clones, about four fifths of them singletons. Residents of 24 US areas, aged roughly 18 to 89 years, made up the participants. Germline V gives CDR1 SNHLY, CDR2 FYNNEI. Trimming took 7 bases from V and 6 from J; bases not matched to a gene: 9. The CDR3 has 14 amino acids.

This sequence originates from a man between 50 and 59 years old who had recovered from COVID-19. The chain couples TRBV2 to TRBJ2-7; 10 bases are a match to TRBD1. The sequencing sample was made of PBMCs or T cells enriched from blood (not recorded which). CDR3 DNA sequence: TGTGCCAGCATCCAGGACAGGGGGATGGTCGAGCAGTACTTC. It codes for CASIQDRGMVEQYF.